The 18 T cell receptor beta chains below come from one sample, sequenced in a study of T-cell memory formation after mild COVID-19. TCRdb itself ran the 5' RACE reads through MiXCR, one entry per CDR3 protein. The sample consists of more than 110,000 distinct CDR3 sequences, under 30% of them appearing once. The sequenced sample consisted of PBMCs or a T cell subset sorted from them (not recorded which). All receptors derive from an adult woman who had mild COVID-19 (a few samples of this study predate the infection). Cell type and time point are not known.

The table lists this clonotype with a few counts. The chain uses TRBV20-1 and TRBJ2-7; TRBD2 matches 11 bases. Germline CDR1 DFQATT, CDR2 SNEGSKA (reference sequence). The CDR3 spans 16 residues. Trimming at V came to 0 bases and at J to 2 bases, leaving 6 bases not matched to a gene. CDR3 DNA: TGCAGTGCTAGAGATTTGGGACTAGCGGACACCTACGAGCAGTACTTC. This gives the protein CSARDLGLADTYEQYF.

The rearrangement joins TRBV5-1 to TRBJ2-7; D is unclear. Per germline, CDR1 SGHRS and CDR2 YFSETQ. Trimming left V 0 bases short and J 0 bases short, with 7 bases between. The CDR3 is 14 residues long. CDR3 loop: CASSLGGFSYEQYF. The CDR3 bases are TGCGCCAGCAGCTTGGGAGGTTTCTCCTACGAGCAGTACTTC. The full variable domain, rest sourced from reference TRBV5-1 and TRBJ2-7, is KAGVTQTPRYLIKTRGQQVTLSCSPISGHRSVSWYQQTPGQGLQFLFEYFSETQRNKGNFPGRFSGRQFSNSRSEMNVSTLELGDSALYLCASSLGGFSYEQYFGPGTRLTVT.

CDR3 loop: CASSTWTLVEPLDTEAFF. CDR3 nucleotide sequence: TGTGCCAGCAGCACCTGGACACTCGTCGAACCTCTGGACACTGAAGCTTTCTTT. The chain has TRBV5-4 and TRBJ1-1, with a tentative D call TRBD1 (5 bases). Trimming shortened V by 4 bases and J by 3 bases, and 25 bases separated the two germline ends. The CDR3 loop spans 18 amino acids. Germline lookup yields CDR1 SGHNT and CDR2 YYREEE (reference sequence).

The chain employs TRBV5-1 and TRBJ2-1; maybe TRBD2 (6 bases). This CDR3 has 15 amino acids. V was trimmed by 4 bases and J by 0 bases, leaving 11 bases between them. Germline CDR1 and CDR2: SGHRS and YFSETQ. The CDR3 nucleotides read TGCGCCAGCAGCGGCGGGATGAGCTCCTACAATGAGCAGTTCTTC. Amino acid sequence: CASSGGMSSYNEQFF.

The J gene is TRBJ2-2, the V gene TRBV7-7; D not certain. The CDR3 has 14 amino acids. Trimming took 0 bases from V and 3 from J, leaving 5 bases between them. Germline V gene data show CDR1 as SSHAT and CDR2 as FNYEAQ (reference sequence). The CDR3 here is CASSLAGHTGELFF. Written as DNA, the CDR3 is TGTGCCAGCAGCTTAGCGGGCCACACCGGGGAGCTGTTTTTT. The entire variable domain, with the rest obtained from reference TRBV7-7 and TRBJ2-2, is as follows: GAGVSQSPRYKVTKRGQDVTLRCDPISSHATLYWYQQALGQGPEFLTYFNYEAQPDKSGLPSDRFSAERPEGSISTLTIQRTEQRDSAMYRCASSLAGHTGELFFGEGSRLTVL.

The CDR3 bases are TGTGCCAGCAGCCAAGACACAGGGTTTAACACTGAAGCTTTCTTT. Its protein is CASSQDTGFNTEAFF. The V and J genes are TRBV3-1 and TRBJ1-1; tentatively, D is TRBD1 (6 bases). V lost 0 bases and J 2 bases, leaving 10 bases between the germline ends. The CDR3 is 15 residues long. Germline CDR1 and CDR2: LGHDT and YNNKEL (reference sequence).

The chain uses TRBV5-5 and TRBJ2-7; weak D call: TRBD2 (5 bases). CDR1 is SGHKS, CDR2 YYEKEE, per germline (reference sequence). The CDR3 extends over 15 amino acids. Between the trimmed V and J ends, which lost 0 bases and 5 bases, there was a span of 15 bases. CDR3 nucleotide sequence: TGTGCCAGCAGCTTGGGGGATTTTGGGAGTGACGAGCAGTACTTC. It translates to CASSLGDFGSDEQYF.

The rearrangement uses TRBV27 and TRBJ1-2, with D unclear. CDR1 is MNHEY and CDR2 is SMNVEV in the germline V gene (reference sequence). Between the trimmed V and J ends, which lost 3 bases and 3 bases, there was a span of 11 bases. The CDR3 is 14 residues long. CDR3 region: CASSLTIADYGYTF. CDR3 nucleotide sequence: TGTGCCAGCAGTTTGACCATAGCGGACTATGGCTACACCTTC.

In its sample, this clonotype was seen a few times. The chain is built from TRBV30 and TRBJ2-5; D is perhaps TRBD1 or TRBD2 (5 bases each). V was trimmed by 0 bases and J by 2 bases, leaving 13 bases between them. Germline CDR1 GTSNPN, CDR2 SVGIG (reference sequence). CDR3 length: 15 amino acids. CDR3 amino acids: CAWSVLFGTQETQYF. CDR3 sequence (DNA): TGTGCCTGGAGTGTTCTATTCGGGACGCAAGAGACCCAGTACTTC.

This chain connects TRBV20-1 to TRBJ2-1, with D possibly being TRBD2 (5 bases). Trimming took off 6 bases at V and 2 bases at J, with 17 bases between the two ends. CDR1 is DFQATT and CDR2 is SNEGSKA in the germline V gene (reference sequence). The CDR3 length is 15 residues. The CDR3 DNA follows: TGCAGTGCCGGAGGACTCTTTAGCCCCTACAATGAGCAGTTCTTC. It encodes CSAGGLFSPYNEQFF.

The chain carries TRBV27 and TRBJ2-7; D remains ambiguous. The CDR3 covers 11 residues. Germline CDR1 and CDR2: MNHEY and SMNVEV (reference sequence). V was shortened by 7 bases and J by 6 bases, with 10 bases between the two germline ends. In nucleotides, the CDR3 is TGTGCCAGCAACCAACAACCCGAGCAGTACTTC. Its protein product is CASNQQPEQYF.

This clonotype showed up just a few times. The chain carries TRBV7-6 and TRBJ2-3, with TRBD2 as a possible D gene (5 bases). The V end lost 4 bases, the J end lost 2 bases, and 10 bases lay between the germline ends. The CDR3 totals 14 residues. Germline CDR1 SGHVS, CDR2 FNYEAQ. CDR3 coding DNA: TGTGCCAGCAGCTCCTTGAGGGCCACAGATACGCAGTATTTT. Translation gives CASSSLRATDTQYF. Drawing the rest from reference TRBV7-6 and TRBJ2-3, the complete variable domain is GAGVSQSPRYKVTKRGQDVALRCDPISGHVSLYWYRQALGQGPEFLTYFNYEAQQDKSGLPNDRFSAERPEGSISTLTIQRTEQRDSAMYRCASSSLRATDTQYFGPGTRLTVL.

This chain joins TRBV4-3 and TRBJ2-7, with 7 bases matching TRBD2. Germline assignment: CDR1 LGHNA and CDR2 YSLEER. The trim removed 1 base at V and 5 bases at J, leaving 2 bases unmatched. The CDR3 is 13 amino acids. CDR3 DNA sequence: TGCGCCAGCAGCCAAGGGACTAGGGACGAGCAGTACTTC. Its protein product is CASSQGTRDEQYF.

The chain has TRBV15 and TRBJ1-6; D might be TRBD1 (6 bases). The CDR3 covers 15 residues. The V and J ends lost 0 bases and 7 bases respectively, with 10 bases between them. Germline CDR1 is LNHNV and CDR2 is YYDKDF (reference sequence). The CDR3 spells CATSRDRGLNSPLHF. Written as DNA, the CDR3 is TGTGCCACCAGCAGAGACAGGGGACTGAATTCACCCCTCCACTTT.

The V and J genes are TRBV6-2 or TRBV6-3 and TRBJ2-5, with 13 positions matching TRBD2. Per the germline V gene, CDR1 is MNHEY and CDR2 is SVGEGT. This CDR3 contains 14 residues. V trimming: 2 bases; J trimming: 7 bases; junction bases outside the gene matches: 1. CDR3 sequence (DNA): TGTGCCAGCAGTTACGGACTAGCGGGGGCGACCCAGTACTTC. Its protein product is CASSYGLAGATQYF.

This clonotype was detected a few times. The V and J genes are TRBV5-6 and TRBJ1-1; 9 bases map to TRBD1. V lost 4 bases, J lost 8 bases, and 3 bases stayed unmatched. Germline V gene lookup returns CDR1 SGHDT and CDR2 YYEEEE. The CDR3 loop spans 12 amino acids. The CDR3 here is CASSQGTGEAFF. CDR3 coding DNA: TGTGCCAGCAGCCAGGGGACAGGGGAAGCTTTCTTT.

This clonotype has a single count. DNA of the CDR3: TGCAGTGCTGGTACTTCTACCGACACCGGGGAGCTGTTTTTT. This gives the protein CSAGTSTDTGELFF. This sequence joins TRBV20-1 and TRBJ2-2; D uncertain. Trimming removed 5 bases at V and 3 bases at J, with 13 bases between. Germline loops: CDR1 DFQATT, CDR2 SNEGSKA (reference sequence). The CDR3 contains 14 residues.

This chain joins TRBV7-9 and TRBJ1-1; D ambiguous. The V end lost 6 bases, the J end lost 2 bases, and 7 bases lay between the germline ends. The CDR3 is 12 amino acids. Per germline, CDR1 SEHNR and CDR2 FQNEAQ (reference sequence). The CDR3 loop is CASSQVNTEAFF. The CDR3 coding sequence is TGTGCCAGCAGTCAGGTTAACACTGAAGCTTTCTTT.